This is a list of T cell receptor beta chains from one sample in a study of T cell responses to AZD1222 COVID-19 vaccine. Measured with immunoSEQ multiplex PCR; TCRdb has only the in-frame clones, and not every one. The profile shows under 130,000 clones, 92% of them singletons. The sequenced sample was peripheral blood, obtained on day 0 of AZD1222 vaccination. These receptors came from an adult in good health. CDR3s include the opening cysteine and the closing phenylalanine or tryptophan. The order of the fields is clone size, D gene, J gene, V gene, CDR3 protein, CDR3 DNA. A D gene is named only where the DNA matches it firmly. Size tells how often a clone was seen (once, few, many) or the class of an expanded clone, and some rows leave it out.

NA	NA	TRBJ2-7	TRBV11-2	CASSPGTRLYEQYF	TGTGCCAGCAGCCCCGGGACACGCCTTTACGAGCAGTACTTC
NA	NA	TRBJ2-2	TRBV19	CASTNRPNTGELFF	TGTGCCAGTACAAACAGACCGAACACCGGGGAGCTGTTTTTT
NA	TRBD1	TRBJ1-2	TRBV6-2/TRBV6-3	CASSPGQDGYTF	TGTGCCAGCAGTCCAGGACAGGATGGCTACACCTTC
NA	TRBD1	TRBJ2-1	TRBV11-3	CASSFIDRGGNEQFF	TGTGCCAGCAGCTTTATCGACAGGGGGGGCAATGAGCAGTTCTTC
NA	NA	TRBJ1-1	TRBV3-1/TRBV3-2	CASSSRRGNTEAFF	TGTGCCAGCAGCTCCCGCAGGGGGAACACTGAAGCTTTCTTT
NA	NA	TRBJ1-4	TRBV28	CASRVTTNEKLFF	TGTGCCAGCAGGGTTACAACTAATGAAAAACTGTTTTTT
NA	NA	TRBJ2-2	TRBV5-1	CASSSDRAGELFF	TGCGCCAGCAGCTCAGACAGAGCCGGGGAGCTGTTTTTT
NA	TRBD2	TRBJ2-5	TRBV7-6	CASSLGPGLGEETQYF	TGTGCCAGCAGCTTAGGGCCGGGACTAGGAGAAGAGACCCAGTACTTC
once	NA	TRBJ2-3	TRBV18	CASSSSRTDTQYF	TGTGCCAGCTCATCCTCCCGCACAGATACGCAGTATTTT
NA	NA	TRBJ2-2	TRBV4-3	CASSQDWGIDTGELFF	TGCGCCAGCAGCCAAGATTGGGGTATTGACACCGGGGAGCTGTTTTTT
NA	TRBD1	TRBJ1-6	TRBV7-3	CASSFGGPGQANSPLHF	TGTGCCAGCAGCTTTGGGGGGCCGGGACAGGCTAATTCACCCCTCCACTTT
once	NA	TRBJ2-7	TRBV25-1	CASSVATYEQYF	TGTGCCAGCAGTGTGGCTACCTACGAGCAGTACTTC
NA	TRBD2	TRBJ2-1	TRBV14	CASSKATSGRNEQFF	TGTGCCAGCAGCAAGGCGACTAGCGGGAGGAATGAGCAGTTCTTC
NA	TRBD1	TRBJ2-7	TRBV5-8	CASSLVSRQGNIIRSYEQYF	TGTGCCAGCAGCTTGGTGTCGAGACAGGGAAATATAATACGATCCTACGAGCAGTACTTC
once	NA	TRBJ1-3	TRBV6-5	CASTAPRSSGNTIYF	TGTGCCAGCACCGCCCCGAGAAGCTCTGGAAACACCATATATTTT
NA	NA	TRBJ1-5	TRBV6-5	CASRAYSNQPQHF	TGTGCCAGCAGGGCTTATAGCAATCAGCCCCAGCATTTT
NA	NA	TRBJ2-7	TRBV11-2	CASSSQGSYEQYF	TGTGCCAGCAGCTCACAGGGCTCCTACGAGCAGTACTTC
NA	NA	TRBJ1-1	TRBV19	CASNYGGGRTEAFF	TGTGCCAGTAACTACGGGGGGGGTAGAACTGAAGCTTTCTTT
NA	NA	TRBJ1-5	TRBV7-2	CASSPGTGGNQPQHF	TGTGCCAGCAGCCCGGGGACGGGTGGTAATCAGCCCCAGCATTTT
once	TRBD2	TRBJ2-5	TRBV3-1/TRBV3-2	CASSRGLAGEFQETQYF	TGTGCCAGCAGCCGGGGACTAGCGGGGGAATTCCAAGAGACCCAGTACTTC
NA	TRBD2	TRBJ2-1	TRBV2	CASRLAGVAGEQFF	TGTGCCAGCAGACTAGCGGGAGTCGCGGGTGAGCAGTTCTTC
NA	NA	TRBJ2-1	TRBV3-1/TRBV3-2	CASSQVTGEHNEQFF	TGTGCCAGCAGCCAAGTAACCGGGGAGCACAATGAGCAGTTCTTC
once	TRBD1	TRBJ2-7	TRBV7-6	CASSSGQGEFYEQYF	TGTGCCAGCAGCTCGGGACAGGGGGAGTTCTACGAGCAGTACTTC